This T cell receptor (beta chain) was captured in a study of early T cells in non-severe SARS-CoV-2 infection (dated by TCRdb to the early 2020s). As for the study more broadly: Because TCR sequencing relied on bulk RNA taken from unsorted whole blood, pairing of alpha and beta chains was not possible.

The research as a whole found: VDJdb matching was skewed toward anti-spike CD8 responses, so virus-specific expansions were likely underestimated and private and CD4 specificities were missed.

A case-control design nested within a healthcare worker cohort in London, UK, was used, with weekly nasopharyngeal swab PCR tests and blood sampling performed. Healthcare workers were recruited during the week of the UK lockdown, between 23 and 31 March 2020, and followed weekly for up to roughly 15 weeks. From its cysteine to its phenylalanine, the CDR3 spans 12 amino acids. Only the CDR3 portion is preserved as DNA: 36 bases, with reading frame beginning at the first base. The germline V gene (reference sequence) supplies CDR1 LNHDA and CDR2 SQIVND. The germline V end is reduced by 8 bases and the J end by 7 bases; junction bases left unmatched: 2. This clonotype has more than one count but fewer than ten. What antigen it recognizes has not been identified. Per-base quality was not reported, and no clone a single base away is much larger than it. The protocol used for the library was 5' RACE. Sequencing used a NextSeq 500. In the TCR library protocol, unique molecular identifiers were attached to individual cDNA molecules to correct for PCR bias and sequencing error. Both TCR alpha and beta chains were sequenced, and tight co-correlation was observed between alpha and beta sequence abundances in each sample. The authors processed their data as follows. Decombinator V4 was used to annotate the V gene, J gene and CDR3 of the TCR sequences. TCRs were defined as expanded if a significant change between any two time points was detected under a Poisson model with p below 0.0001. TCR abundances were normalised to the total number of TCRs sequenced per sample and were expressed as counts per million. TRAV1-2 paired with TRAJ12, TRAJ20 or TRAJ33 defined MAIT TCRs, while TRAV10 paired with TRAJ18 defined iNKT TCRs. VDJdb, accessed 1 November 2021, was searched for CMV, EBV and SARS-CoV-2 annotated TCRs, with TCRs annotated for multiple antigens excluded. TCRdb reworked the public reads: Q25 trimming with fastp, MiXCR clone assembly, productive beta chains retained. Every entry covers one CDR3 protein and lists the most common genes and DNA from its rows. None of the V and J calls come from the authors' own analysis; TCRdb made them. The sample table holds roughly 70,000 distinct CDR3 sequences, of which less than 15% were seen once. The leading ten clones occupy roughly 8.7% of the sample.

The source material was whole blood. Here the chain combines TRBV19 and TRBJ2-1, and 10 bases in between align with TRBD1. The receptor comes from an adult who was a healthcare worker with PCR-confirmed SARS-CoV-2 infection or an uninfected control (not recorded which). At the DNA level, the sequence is TGTGCCAGTGGACAGGGGGGAAATGAGCAGTTCTTC. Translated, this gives CASGQGGNEQFF.